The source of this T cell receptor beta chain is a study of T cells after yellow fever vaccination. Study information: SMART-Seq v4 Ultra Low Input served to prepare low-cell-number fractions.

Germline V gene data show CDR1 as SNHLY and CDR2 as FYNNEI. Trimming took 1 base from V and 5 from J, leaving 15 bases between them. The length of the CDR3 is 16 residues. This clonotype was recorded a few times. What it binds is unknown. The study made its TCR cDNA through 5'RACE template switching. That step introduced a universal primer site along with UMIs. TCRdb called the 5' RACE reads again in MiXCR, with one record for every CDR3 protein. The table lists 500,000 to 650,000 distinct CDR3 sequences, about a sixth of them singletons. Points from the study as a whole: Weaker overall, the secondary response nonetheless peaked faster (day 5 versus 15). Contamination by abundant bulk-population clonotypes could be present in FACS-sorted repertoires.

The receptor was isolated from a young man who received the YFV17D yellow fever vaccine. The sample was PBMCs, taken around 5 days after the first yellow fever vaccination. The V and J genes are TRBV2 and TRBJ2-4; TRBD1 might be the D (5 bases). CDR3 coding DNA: TGTGCCAGCAGTGAAGGAATGGGGCTGACACAAAACATTCAGTACTTC. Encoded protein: CASSEGMGLTQNIQYF. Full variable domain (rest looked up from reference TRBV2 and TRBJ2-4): EPEVTQTPSHQVTQMGQEVILRCVPISNHLYFYWYRQILGQKVEFLVSFYNNEISEKSEIFDDQFSVERPDGSNFTLKIRSTKLEDSAMYFCASSEGMGLTQNIQYFGAGTRLSVL.